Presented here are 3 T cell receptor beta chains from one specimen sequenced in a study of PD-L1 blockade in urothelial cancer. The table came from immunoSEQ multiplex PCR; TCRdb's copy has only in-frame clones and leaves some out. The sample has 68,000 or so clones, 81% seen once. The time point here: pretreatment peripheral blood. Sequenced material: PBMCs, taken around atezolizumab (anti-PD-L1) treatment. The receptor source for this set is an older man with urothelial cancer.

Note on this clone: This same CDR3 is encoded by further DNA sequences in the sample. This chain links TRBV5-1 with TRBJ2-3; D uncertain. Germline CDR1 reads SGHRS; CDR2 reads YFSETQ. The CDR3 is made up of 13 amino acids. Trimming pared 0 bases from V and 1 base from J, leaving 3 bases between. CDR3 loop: CASSLAGTDTQYF. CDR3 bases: TGCGCCAGCAGCTTGGCAGGCACAGATACGCAGTATTTT. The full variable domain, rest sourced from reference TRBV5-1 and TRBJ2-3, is KAGVTQTPRYLIKTRGQQVTLSCSPISGHRSVSWYQQTPGQGLQFLFEYFSETQRNKGNFPGRFSGRQFSNSRSEMNVSTLELGDSALYLCASSLAGTDTQYFGPGTRLTVL.

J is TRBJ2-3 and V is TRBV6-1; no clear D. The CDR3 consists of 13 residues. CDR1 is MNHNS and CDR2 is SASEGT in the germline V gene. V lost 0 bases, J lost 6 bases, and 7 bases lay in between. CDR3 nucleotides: TGTGCCAGCAGTGAAGCCCAGAGGGATACGCAGTATTTT. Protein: CASSEAQRDTQYF.

The CDR3: CASSQEMGQGTHGDEQYF. In DNA, the CDR3 is TGTGCCAGCAGCCAAGAAATGGGACAGGGGACCCATGGGGACGAGCAGTACTTC. The chain joins TRBV4-2 to TRBJ2-7; TRBD1 aligns across 10 bases. CDR3 length: 18 residues. Trimming removed 0 bases from V and 5 bases from J; junction bases left unmatched: 13. Per the germline V gene, CDR1 is LGHNA and CDR2 is YNFKEQ.